These T cell receptor beta chains were read from a single sample in a study of regulatory T cells in long-lasting Graves disease. TCRdb re-called the multiplex PCR reads through MiXCR, storing one row per CDR3 protein. The table lists fewer than 600,000 distinct CDR3 sequences, around a fifth of them singletons. The specimen was peripheral blood mononuclear cells (PBMCs), collected when the disease was refractory, from a patient treated with antithyroid drugs. Source of these receptors: a female donor with Graves disease. Both conserved end residues are part of each CDR3. A D gene is named only where the DNA matches it firmly. Clone size is given for some rows only: seen once, a few or many times, or a class if the clone is expanded.

DNA: TGTGCCAGCAGTTTTTCGCTAGTTTGGAAGAGCTCCTACGAGCAGTACTTC
CDR3: CASSFSLVWKSSYEQYF
J: TRBJ2-7
size: NA
V: TRBV27
D: NA

DNA: TGTGCCAGCAGCCCCACGTTGGAGACAGGGGCGGGTAATGAGCAGTTCTTC
CDR3: CASSPTLETGAGNEQFF
J: TRBJ2-1
size: NA
V: TRBV5-6
D: TRBD1

DNA: TGCAGTGCCATAACGGAGAACTATGGCTACACCTTC
CDR3: CSAITENYGYTF
J: TRBJ1-2
size: many
V: TRBV20-1
D: NA

DNA: TGCGCCAGCAGCGAAGCGAGCGGGAGCGGGGAGCTGTTTTTT
CDR3: CASSEASGSGELFF
J: TRBJ2-2
size: few
V: TRBV5-1
D: TRBD2

DNA: TGTGCCAGCAGTGGGGAACGGGGACTAGCGAGACTGTTTTTT
CDR3: CASSGERGLARLFF
J: TRBJ2-2
size: many
V: TRBV12-3/TRBV12-4
D: TRBD2

DNA: TGTGCCAGCAGTTACCTGACAGGGGAGGAATTTAACTATGGCTACACCTTC
CDR3: CASSYLTGEEFNYGYTF
J: TRBJ1-2
size: many
V: TRBV6-9
D: TRBD1

DNA: TGTGCCAGCAGTCCACAGGGAGTGATGACTGAAGCTTTCTTT
CDR3: CASSPQGVMTEAFF
J: TRBJ1-1
size: many
V: TRBV12-3/TRBV12-4
D: NA

DNA: TGTGCCAGCAGTTACGCGAGGACCCACGAGCAGTACTTC
CDR3: CASSYARTHEQYF
J: TRBJ2-7
size: many
V: TRBV6-2/TRBV6-3
D: NA

DNA: TGCAGTGCTAGAGGGGAAGAATCAAGCTCCTACGAGCAGTACTTC
CDR3: CSARGEESSSYEQYF
J: TRBJ2-7
size: NA
V: TRBV20-1
D: NA

DNA: TGTGCCAGCAATGAACTCCGACCCCCTTACTCTGAAGCTTTCTTT
CDR3: CASNELRPPYSEAFF
J: TRBJ1-1
size: many
V: TRBV6-1
D: NA

DNA: TGCAGTGCTACACTCACAGGGTATGGCTACACCTTC
CDR3: CSATLTGYGYTF
J: TRBJ1-2
size: NA
V: TRBV20-1
D: NA

DNA: TGTGCCTGGAGTCCCCTAGGCCTAAACATTCAGTACTTC
CDR3: CAWSPLGLNIQYF
J: TRBJ2-4
size: NA
V: TRBV30
D: NA

DNA: TGTGCCAGCAGCACCCAAGTAGATGGGACCCAGTACTTC
CDR3: CASSTQVDGTQYF
J: TRBJ2-5
size: few
V: TRBV7-2
D: NA

DNA: TGTGCCAGCAGCCAAGAGAGTTACGAGCAGTACTTC
CDR3: CASSQESYEQYF
J: TRBJ2-7
size: NA
V: TRBV14
D: NA